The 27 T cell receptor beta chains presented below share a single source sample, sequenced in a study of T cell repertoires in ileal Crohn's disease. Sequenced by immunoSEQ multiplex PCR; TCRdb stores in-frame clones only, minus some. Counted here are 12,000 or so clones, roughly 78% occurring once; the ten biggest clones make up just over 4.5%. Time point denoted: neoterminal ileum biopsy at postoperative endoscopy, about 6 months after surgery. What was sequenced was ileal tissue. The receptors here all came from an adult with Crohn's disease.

CDR3 in DNA: TGTGCCAGCAGCGCCCCCGGGACAGCCACAGGGGAGCAGTACTTC. This translates into CASSAPGTATGEQYF. The J gene is TRBJ2-7, the V gene TRBV11-2; TRBD1 matches at 7 bases. CDR3 length equals 15 residues. Trimming took 5 bases from V and 7 from J; bases not matched to a gene: 14. CDR1 and CDR2 (germline): SGHAT, FQNNGV.

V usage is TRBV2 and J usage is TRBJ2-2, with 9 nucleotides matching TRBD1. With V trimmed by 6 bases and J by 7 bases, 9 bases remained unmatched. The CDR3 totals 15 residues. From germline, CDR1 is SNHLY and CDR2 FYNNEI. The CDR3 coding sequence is TGTGCCAGCAGAGACGGGACAGGGTTTTACGGGGAGCTGTTTTTT. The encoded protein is CASRDGTGFYGELFF. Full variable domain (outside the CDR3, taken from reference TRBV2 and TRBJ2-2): EPEVTQTPSHQVTQMGQEVILRCVPISNHLYFYWYRQILGQKVEFLVSFYNNEISEKSEIFDDQFSVERPDGSNFTLKIRSTKLEDSAMYFCASRDGTGFYGELFFGEGSRLTVL.

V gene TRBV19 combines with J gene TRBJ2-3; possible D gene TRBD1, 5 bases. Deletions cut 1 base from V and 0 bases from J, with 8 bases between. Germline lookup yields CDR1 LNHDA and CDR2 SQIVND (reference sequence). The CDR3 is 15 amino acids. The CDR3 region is CASSIGGGSTDTQYF. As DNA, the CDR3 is TGTGCCAGTAGTATAGGGGGCGGAAGCACAGATACGCAGTATTTT.

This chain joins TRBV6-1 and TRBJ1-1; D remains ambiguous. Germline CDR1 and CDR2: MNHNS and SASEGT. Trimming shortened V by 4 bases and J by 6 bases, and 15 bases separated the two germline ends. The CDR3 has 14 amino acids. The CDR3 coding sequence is TGTGCCAGCAGTGGATATCCAGGTAGATCTGAAGCTTTCTTT. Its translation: CASSGYPGRSEAFF.

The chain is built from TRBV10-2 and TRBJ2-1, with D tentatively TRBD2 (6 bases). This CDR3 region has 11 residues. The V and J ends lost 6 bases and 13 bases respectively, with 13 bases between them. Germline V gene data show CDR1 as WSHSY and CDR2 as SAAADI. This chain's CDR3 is CASRSGTFQFF. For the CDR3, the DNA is TGCGCCAGCAGGTCCGGGACTTTCCAGTTCTTC.

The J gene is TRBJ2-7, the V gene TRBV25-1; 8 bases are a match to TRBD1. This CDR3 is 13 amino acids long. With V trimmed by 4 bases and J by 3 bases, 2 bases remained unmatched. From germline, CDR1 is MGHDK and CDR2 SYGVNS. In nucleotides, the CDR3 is TGTGCCAGCAGTGGGACAGGGCGCTACGAGCAGTACTTC. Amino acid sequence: CASSGTGRYEQYF.

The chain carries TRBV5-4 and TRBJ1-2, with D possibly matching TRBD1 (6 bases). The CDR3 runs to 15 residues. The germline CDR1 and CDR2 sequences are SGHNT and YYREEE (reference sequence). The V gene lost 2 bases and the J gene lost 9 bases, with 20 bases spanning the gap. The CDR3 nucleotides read TGTGCCAGCAGCTTTGGGGGGGCGGGGGCCGGCCGCTACACCTTC. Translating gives CASSFGGAGAGRYTF.

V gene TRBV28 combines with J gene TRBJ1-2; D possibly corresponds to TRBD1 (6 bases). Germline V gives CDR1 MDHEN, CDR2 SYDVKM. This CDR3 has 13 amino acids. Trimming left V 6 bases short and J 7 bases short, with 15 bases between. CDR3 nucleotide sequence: TGTGCCAGCAGAGAGGGGGACCATGGTGGCTACACCTTC. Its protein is CASREGDHGGYTF.

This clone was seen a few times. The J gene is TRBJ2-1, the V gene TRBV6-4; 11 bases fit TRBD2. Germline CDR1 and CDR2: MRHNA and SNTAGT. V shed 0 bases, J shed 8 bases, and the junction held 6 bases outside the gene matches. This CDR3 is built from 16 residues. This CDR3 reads CASSDSSGGAVDEQFF. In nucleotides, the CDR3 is TGTGCCAGCAGTGACTCTAGCGGGGGGGCCGTAGATGAGCAGTTCTTC.

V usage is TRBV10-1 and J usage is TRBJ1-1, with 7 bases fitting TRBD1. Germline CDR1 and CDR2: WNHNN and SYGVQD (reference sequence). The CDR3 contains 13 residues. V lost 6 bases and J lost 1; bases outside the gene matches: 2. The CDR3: CASRDRPNTEAFF. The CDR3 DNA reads TGCGCCAGCAGGGACAGGCCGAACACTGAAGCTTTCTTT.

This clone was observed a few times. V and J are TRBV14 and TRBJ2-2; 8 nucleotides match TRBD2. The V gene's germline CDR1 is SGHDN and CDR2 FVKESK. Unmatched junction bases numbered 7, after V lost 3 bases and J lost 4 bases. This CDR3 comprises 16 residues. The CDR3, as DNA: TGTGCCAGCAGCCACAGAGCGGGGGCTATCACCGGGGAGCTGTTTTTT. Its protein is CASSHRAGAITGELFF.

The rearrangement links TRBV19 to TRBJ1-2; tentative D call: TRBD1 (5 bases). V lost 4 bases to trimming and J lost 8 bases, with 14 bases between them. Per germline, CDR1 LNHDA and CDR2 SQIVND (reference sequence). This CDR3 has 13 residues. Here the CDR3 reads CASSNGAGDGYTF. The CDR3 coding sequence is TGTGCCAGTAGTAATGGCGCGGGGGACGGCTACACCTTC.

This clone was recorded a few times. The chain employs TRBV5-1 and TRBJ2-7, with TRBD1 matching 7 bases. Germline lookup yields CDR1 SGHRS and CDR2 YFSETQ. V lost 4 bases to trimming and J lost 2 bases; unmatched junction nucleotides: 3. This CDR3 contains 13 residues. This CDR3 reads CASSRGQAYEQYF. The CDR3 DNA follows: TGCGCCAGCAGCAGAGGACAGGCCTACGAGCAGTACTTC.

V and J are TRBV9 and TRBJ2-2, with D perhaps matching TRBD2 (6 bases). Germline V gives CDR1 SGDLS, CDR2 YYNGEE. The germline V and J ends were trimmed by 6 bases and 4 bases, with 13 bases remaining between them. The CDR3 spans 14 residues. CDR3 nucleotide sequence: TGTGCCAGCACGACTAGTTTCATCACCGGGGAGCTGTTTTTT. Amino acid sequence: CASTTSFITGELFF.

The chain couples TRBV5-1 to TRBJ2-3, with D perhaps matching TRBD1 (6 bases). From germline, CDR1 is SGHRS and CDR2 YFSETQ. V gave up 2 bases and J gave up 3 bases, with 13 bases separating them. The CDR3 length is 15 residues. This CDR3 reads CASSLSPGETDTQYF. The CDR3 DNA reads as TGCGCCAGCAGCTTATCTCCAGGGGAGACAGATACGCAGTATTTT.

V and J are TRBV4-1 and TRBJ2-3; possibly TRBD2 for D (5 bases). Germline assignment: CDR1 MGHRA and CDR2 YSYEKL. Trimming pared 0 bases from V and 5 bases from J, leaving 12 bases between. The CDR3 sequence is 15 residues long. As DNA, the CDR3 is TGCGCCAGCAGCCAAGAAGCTCCGGCGGGAGATACGCAGTATTTT. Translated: CASSQEAPAGDTQYF.

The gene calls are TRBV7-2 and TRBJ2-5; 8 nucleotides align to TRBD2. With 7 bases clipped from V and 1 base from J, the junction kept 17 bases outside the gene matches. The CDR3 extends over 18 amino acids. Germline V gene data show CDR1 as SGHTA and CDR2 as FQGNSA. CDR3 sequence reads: CASKAGLAGLGFQETQYF. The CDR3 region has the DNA TGTGCCAGCAAGGCGGGGCTAGCGGGCTTGGGGTTCCAAGAGACCCAGTACTTC.

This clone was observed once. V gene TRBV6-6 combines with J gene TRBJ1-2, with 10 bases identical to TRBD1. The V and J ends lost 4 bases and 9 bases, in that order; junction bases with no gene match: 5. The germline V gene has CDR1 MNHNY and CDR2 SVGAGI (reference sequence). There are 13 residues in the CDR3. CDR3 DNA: TGTGCCAGCAGTTGGGACAGGGGATTGAGCTACACCTTC. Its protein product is CASSWDRGLSYTF.

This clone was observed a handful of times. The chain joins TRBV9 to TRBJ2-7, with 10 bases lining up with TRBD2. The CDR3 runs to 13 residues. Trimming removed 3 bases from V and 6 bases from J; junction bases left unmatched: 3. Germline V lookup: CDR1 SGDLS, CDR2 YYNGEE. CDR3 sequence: CASSASGGGEQYF. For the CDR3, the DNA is TGTGCCAGCAGCGCTAGCGGGGGTGGCGAGCAGTACTTC.

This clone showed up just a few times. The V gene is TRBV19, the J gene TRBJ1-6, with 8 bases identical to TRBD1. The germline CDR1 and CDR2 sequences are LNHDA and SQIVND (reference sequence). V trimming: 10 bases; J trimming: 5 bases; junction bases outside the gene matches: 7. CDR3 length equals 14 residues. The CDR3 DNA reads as TGTGCCACCGCCGGACAGGGAGATAATTCACCCCTCCACTTT. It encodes CATAGQGDNSPLHF.

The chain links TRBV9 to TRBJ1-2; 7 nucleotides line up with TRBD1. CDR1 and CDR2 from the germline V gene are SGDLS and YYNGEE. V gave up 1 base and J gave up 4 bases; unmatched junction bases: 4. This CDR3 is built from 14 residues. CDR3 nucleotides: TGTGCCAGCAGCGTATCTGGGACAGCCTATGGCTACACCTTC. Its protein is CASSVSGTAYGYTF.

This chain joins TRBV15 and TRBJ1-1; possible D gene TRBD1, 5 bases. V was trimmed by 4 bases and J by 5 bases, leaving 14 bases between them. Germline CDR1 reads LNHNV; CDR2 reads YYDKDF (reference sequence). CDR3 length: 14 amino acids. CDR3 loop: CATSTRTRETEAFF. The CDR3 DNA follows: TGTGCCACCAGCACCCGAACCAGGGAAACTGAAGCTTTCTTT.

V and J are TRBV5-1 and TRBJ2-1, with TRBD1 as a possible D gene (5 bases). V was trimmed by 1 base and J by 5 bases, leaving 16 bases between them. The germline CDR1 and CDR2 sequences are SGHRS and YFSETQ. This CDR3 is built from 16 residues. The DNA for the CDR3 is TGCGCCAGCAGCTTGTTAGCCCCTTGGGGCCACAATGAGCAGTTCTTC. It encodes CASSLLAPWGHNEQFF.

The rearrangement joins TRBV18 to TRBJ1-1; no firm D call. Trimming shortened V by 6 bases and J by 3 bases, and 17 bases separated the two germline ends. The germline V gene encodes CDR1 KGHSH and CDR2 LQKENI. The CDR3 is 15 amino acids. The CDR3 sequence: CASSLGPGFDTEAFF. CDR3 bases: TGTGCCAGCTCCTTAGGACCGGGATTCGACACTGAAGCTTTCTTT.

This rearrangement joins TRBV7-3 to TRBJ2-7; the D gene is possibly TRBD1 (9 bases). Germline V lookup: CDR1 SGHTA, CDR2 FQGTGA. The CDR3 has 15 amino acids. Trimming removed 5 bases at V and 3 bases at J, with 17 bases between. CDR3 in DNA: TGTGCCAGCAGCCGGGGGGGGACAGGGAACTACGAGCAGTACTTC. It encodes CASSRGGTGNYEQYF.

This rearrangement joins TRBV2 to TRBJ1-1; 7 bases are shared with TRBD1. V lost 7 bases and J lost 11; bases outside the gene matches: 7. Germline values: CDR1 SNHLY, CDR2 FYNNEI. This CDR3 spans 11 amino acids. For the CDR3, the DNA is TGTGCCAGCACCCGGCAGGGGGAGGCTTTCTTT. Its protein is CASTRQGEAFF.

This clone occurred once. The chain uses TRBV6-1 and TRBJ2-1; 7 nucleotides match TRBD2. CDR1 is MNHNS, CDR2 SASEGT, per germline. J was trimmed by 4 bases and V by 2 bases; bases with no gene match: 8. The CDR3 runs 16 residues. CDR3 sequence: CASSEQAGEFYNEQFF. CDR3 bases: TGTGCCAGCAGTGAACAGGCGGGGGAGTTTTACAATGAGCAGTTCTTC.